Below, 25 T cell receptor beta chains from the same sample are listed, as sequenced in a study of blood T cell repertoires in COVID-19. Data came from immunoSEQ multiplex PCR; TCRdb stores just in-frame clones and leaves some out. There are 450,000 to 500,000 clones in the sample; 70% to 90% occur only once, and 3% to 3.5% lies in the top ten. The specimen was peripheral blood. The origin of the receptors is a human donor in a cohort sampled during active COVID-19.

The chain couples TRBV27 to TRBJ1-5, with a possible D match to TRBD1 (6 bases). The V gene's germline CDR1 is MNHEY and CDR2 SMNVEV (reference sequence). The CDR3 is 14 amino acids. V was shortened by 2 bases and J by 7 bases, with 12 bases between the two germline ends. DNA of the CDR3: TGTGCCAGCAGTTTAAAACAGGGAGGGCAGCCCCAGCATTTT. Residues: CASSLKQGGQPQHF.

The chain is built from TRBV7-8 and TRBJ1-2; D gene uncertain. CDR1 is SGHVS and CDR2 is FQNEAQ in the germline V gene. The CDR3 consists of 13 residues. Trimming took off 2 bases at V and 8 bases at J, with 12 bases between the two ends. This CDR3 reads CASSLTVPMGYTF. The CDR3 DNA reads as TGTGCCAGCAGCTTAACAGTTCCTATGGGCTACACCTTC. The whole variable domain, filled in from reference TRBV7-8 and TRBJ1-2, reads GAGVSQSPRYKVAKRGQDVALRCDPISGHVSLFWYQQALGQGPEFLTYFQNEAQLDKSGLPSDRFFAERPEGSVSTLKIQRTQQEDSAVYLCASSLTVPMGYTFGSGTRLTVV.

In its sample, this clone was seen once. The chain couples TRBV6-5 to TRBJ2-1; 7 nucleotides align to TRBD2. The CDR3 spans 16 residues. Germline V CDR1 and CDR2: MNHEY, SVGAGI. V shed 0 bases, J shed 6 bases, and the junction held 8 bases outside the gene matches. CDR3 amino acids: CASSYSRGRGGNEQFF. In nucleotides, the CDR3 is TGTGCCAGCAGTTACTCGAGAGGGAGGGGTGGCAATGAGCAGTTCTTC.

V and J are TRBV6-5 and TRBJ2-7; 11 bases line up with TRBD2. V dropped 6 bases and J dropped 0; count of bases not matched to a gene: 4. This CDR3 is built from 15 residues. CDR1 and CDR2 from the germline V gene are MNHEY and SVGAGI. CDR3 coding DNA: TGTGCCAGCAGAATAGCGGGAGGGAACTCCTACGAGCAGTACTTC. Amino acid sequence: CASRIAGGNSYEQYF.

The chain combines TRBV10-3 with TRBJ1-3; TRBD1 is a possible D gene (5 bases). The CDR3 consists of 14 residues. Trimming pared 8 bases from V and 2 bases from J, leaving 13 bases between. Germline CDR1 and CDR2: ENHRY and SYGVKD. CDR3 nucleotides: TGTGCCATCCTTGGAGGGGATACTGGAAACACCATATATTTT. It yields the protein CAILGGDTGNTIYF.

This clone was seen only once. The CDR3 sequence is CASSYFPGKNSPLHF. CDR3 DNA sequence: TGTGCCAGCAGTTACTTTCCAGGGAAAAATTCACCCCTCCACTTT. The J gene is TRBJ1-6, the V gene TRBV6-5; D perhaps matches TRBD1 (5 bases). CDR3 length equals 15 residues. Trimming cost V 1 base and J 7 bases, with 11 bases left between them. Germline CDR1 reads MNHEY; CDR2 reads SVGAGI.

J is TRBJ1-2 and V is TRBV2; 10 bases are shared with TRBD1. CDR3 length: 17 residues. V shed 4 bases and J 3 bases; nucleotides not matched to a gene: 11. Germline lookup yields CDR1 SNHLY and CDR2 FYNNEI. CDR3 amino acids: CASSVPGQGQIDYGYTF. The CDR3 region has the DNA TGTGCCAGCAGTGTACCGGGACAGGGGCAGATAGACTATGGCTACACCTTC. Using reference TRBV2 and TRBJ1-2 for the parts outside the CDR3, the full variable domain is EPEVTQTPSHQVTQMGQEVILRCVPISNHLYFYWYRQILGQKVEFLVSFYNNEISEKSEIFDDQFSVERPDGSNFTLKIRSTKLEDSAMYFCASSVPGQGQIDYGYTFGSGTRLTVV.

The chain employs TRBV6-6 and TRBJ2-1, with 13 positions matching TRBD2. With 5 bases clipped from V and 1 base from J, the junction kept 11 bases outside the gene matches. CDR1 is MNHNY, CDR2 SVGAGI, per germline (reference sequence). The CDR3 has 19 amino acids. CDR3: CASSHKPPGLAGSYNEQFF. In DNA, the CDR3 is TGTGCCAGCAGTCATAAACCGCCGGGACTAGCGGGGTCCTACAATGAGCAGTTCTTC.

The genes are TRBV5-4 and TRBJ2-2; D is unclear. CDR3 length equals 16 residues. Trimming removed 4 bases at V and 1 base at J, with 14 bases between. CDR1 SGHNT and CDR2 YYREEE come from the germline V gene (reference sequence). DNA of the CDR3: TGTGCCAGCAGCCGAGGAGTTGCCGGGAACACCGGGGAGCTGTTTTTT. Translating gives CASSRGVAGNTGELFF.

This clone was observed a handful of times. CDR3 residues: CASSSASKGAEAFF. CDR3 nucleotides: TGTGCCAGCAGTTCCGCTTCCAAGGGGGCTGAAGCTTTCTTT. V and J are TRBV28 and TRBJ1-1; D might be TRBD1 (6 bases). V shed 4 bases and J shed 6 bases, with 15 bases lying between them. Germline V CDR1 and CDR2: MDHEN, SYDVKM. CDR3 length: 14 amino acids.

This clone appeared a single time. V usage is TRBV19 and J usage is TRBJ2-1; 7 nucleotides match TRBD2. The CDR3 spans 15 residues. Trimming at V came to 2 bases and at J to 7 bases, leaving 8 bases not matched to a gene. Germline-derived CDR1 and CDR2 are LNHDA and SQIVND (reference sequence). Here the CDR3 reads CASSITPGGWNEQFF. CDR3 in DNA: TGTGCCAGTAGTATAACACCGGGAGGTTGGAATGAGCAGTTCTTC.

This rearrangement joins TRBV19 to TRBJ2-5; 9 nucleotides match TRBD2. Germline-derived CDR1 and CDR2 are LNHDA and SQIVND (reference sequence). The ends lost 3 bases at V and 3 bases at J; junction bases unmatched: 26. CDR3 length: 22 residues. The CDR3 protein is CASSMGREGPEVGWRAEETQYF. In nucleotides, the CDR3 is TGTGCCAGTAGTATGGGGCGGGAGGGCCCTGAAGTGGGGTGGCGAGCGGAAGAGACCCAGTACTTC.

In nucleotides, the CDR3 is TGTGCCAGCAGCTTAGATAAAGGCTGGGACAGGGGAAACAATGAGCAGTTCTTC. This gives the protein CASSLDKGWDRGNNEQFF. The rearrangement joins TRBV11-2 to TRBJ2-1; 10 bases are a match to TRBD1. This CDR3 is 18 amino acids long. The junction had 10 bases not matched to a gene; V was cut back by 0 bases and J by 5 bases. Germline CDR1 is SGHAT and CDR2 is FQNNGV.

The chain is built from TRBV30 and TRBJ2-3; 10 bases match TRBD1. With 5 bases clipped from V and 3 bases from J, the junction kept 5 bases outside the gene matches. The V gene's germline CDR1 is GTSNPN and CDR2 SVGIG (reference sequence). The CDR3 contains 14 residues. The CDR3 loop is CAWGDRGITDTQYF. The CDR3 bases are TGTGCCTGGGGGGACAGGGGTATAACAGATACGCAGTATTTT.

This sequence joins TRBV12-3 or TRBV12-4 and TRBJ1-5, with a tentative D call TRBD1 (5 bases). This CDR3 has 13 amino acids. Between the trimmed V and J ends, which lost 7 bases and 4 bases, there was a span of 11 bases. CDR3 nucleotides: TGTGCCAGCACTTCGGGGGGGAATCAGCCCCAGCATTTT. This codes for CASTSGGNQPQHF.

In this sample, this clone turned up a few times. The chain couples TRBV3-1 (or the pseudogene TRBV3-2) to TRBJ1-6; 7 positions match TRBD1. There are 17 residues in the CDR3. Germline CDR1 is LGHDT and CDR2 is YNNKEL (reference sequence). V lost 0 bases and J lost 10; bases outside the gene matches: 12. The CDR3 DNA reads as TGTGCCAGCAGCCAAGATTTCGGTGGAGGGGGCAGATCACCCCTCCACTTT. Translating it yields CASSQDFGGGGRSPLHF.

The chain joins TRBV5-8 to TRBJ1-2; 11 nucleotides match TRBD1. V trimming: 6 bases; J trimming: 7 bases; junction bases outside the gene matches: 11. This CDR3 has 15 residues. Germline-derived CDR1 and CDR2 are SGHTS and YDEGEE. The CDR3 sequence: CASMSGGQGAGGYTF. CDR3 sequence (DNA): TGTGCCAGCATGAGCGGAGGACAGGGGGCGGGTGGCTACACCTTC.

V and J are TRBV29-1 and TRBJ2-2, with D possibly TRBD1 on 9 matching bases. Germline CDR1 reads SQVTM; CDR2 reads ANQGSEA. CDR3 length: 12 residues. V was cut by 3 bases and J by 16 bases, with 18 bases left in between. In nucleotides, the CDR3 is TGCAGCGTTGACCCGGGAGGGACAGGGCGGTTTTTT. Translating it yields CSVDPGGTGRFF.

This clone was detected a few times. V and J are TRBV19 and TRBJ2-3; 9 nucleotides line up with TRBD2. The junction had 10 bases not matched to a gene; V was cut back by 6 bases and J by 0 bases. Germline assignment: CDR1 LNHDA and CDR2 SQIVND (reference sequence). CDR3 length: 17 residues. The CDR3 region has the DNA TGTGCCAGTAGCATGAGGATGACTAGCGGAAGCACAGATACGCAGTATTTT. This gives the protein CASSMRMTSGSTDTQYF.

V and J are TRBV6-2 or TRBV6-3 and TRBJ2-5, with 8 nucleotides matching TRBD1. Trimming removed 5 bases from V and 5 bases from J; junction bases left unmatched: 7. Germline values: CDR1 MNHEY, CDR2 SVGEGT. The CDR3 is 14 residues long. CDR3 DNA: TGTGCCAGCAGTCGCGCAGGGGGCGGTGAGACCCAGTACTTC. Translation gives CASSRAGGGETQYF.

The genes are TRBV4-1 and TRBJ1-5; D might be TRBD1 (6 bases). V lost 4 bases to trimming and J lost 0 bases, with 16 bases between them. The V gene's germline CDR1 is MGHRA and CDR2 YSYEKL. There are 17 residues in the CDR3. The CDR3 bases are TGCGCCAGCAGCCGAGTAGGGGGGGGACGTAGCAATCAGCCCCAGCATTTT. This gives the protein CASSRVGGGRSNQPQHF.

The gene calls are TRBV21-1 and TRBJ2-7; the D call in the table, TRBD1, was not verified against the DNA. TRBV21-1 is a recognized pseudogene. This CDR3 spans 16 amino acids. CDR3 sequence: CASSSKGAELYYEQYF. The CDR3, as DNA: TGTGCCAGCAGTTCGAAAGGGGCGGAACTATACTACGAGCAGTACTTC.

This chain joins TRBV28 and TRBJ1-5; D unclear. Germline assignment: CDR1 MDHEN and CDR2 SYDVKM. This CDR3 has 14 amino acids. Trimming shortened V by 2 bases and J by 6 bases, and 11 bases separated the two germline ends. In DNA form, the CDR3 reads TGTGCCAGCAGTTTAGAGGGTTATCGTCAGCCCCAGCATTTT. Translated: CASSLEGYRQPQHF.

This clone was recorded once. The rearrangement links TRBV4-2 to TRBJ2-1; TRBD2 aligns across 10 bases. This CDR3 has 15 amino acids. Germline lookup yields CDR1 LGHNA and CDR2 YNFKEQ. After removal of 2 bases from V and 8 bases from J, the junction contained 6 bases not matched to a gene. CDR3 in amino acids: CASSQIAGGRYEQFF. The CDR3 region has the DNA TGTGCCAGCAGCCAAATAGCGGGAGGCCGGTATGAGCAGTTCTTC.

The CDR3 sequence is CASSLVLGGAEAFF. The CDR3 DNA reads TGTGCCAGCAGCTTAGTGCTCGGGGGAGCTGAAGCTTTCTTT. V is TRBV11-2 and J is TRBJ1-1; D may be TRBD1 (5 bases). Germline CDR1 and CDR2: SGHAT and FQNNGV. The CDR3 contains 14 residues. The germline V and J ends were trimmed by 1 base and 6 bases, with 12 bases remaining between them. The whole variable domain, filled in from reference TRBV11-2 and TRBJ1-1, reads EAGVAQSPRYKIIEKRQSVAFWCNPISGHATLYWYQQILGQGPKLLIQFQNNGVVDDSQLPKDRFSAERLKGVDSTLKIQPAKLEDSAVYLCASSLVLGGAEAFFGQGTRLTVV.